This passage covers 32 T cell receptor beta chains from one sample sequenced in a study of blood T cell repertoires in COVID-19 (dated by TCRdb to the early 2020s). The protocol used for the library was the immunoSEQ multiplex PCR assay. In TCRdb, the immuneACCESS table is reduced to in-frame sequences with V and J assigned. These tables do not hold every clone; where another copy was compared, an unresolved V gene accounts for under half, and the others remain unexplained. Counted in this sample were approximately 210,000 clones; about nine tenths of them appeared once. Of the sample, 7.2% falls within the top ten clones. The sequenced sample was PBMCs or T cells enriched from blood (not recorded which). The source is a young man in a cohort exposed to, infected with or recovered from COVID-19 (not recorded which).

The DNA of the CDR3 is TGTGCCAGCAGCTTGAGGACAGGGTACTATGGCTACACCTTC. Its translation is CASSLRTGYYGYTF. The gene calls are TRBV5-6 and TRBJ1-2; 8 bases fit TRBD1. The germline gives CDR1 SGHDT, CDR2 YYEEEE. This CDR3 spans 14 amino acids. V gave up 1 base and J gave up 3 bases; unmatched junction bases: 2.

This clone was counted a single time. DNA for the CDR3: TGTGCCAGCAGTCGACAGCCTGCAACTAATGAAAAACTGTTTTTT. Translation: CASSRQPATNEKLFF. This chain connects TRBV6-5 to TRBJ1-4; a weak D match, TRBD1 (5 bases). V lost 5 bases and J lost 0, with 10 bases in between. This CDR3 is built from 15 residues. Germline V lookup: CDR1 MNHEY, CDR2 SVGAGI.

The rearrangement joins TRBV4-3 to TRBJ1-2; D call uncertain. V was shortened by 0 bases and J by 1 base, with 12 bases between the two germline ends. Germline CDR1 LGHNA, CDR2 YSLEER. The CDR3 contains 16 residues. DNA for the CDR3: TGCGCCAGCAGCCAAGATCATATAGCCATTAACTATGGCTACACCTTC. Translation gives CASSQDHIAINYGYTF.

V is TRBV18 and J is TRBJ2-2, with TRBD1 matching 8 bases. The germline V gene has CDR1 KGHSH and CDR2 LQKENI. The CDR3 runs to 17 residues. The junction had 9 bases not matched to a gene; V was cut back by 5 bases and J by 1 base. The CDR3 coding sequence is TGTGCCAGCTCATACGGACAGGGCGGATTGAACACCGGGGAGCTGTTTTTT. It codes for CASSYGQGGLNTGELFF.

The CDR3 region is CASSLGATFAGELFF. The CDR3 region has the DNA TGTGCCAGCAGCTTAGGGGCTACTTTTGCCGGGGAGCTGTTTTTT. The chain uses TRBV7-6 and TRBJ2-2; D not resolved. In germline, CDR1 is SGHVS, CDR2 FNYEAQ. Between the trimmed V and J ends, which lost 1 base and 6 bases, there was a span of 12 bases. This CDR3 has 15 amino acids.

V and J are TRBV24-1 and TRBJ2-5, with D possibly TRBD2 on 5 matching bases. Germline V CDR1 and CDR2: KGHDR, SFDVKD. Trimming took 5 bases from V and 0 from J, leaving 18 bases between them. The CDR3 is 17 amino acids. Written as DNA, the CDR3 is TGTGCCACCAGTGCTATACGGACTCGAGAGAACCAAGAGACCCAGTACTTC. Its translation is CATSAIRTRENQETQYF.

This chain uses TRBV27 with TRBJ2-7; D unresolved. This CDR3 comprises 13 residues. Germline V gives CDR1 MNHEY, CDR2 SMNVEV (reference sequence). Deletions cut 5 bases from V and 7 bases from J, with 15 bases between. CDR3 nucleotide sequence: TGTGCCAGCAGTCACCCTAACCTAGAGGAGCAGTACTTC. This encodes CASSHPNLEEQYF.

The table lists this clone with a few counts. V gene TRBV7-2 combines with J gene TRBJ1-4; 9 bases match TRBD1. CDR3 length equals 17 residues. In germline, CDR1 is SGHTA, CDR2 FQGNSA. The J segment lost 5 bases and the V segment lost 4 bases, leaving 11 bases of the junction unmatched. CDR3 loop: CASSSTGGAAVNEKLFF. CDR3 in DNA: TGTGCCAGCAGCTCCACAGGGGGCGCGGCGGTAAATGAAAAACTGTTTTTT.

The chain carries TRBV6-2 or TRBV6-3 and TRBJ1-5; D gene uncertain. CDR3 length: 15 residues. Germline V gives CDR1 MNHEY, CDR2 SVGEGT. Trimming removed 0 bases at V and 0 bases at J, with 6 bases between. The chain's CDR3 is CASSYSRNSNQPQHF. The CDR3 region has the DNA TGTGCCAGCAGTTACTCGAGAAATAGCAATCAGCCCCAGCATTTT.

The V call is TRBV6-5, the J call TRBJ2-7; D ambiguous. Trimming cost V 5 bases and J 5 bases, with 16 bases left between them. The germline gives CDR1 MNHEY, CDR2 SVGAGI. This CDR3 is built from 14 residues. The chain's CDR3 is CASSLGSKLDEQYF. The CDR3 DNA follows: TGTGCCAGCAGTCTCGGGTCCAAGCTAGACGAGCAGTACTTC.

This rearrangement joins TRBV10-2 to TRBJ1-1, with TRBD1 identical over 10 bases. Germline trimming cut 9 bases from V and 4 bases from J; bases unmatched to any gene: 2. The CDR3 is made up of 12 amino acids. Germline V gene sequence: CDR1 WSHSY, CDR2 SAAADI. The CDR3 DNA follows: TGCGCCAGTAGGACAGGGGGCACTGAAGCTTTCTTT. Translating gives CASRTGGTEAFF.

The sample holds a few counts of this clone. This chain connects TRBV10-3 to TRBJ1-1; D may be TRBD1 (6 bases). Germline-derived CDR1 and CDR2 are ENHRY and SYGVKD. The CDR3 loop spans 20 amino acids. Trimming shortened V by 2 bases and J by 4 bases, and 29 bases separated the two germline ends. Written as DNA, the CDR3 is TGTGCCATCAGTGAGCTAAGGAACCTTGGGCGGGGGCCGTGGGCCACTGAAGCTTTCTTT. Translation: CAISELRNLGRGPWATEAFF.

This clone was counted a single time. The CDR3 sequence is CASSLGQYGGVGNTIYF. CDR3 sequence (DNA): TGTGCCAGCAGCTTAGGTCAATATGGAGGCGTTGGAAACACCATATATTTT. The chain has TRBV7-9 and TRBJ1-3; no clear D gene. Germline lookup yields CDR1 SEHNR and CDR2 FQNEAQ (reference sequence). This CDR3 contains 17 residues. Trimming shortened V by 1 base and J by 3 bases, and 16 bases separated the two germline ends. Together with reference TRBV7-9 and TRBJ1-3, the CDR3 gives the full variable domain: DTGVSQNPRHKITKRGQNVTFRCDPISEHNRLYWYRQTLGQGPEFLTYFQNEAQLEKSRLLSDRFSAERPKGSFSTLEIQRTEQGDSAMYLCASSLGQYGGVGNTIYFGEGSWLTVV.

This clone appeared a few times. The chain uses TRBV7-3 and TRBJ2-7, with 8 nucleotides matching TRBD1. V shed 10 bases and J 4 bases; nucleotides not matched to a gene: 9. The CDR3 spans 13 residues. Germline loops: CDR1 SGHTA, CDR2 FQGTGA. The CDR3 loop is CANKPGQEYEQYF. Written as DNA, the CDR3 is TGTGCCAACAAGCCGGGACAGGAATACGAGCAGTACTTC.

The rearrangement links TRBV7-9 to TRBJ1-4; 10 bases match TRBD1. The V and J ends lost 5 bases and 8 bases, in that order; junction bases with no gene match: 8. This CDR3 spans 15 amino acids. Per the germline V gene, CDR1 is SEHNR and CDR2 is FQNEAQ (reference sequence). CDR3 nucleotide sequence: TGTGCCAGCAGCCGACAGGGGGCGCAAGGCGAAAAACTGTTTTTT. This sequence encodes CASSRQGAQGEKLFF. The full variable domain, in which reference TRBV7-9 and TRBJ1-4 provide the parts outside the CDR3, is DTGVSQNPRHKITKRGQNVTFRCDPISEHNRLYWYRQTLGQGPEFLTYFQNEAQLEKSRLLSDRFSAERPKGSFSTLEIQRTEQGDSAMYLCASSRQGAQGEKLFFGSGTQLSVL.

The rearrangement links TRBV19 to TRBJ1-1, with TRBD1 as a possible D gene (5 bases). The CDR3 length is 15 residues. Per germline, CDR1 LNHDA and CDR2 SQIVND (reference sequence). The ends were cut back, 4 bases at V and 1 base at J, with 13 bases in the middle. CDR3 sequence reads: CASSTTGAPNTEAFF. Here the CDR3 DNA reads TGTGCCAGTAGTACCACAGGAGCCCCGAACACTGAAGCTTTCTTT.

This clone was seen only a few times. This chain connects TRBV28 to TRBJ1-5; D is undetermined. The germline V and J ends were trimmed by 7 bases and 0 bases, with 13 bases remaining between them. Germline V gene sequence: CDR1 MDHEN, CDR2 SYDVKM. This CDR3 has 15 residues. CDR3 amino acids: CASIHILASNQPQHF. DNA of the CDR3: TGTGCCAGCATCCACATCCTGGCTAGCAATCAGCCCCAGCATTTT.

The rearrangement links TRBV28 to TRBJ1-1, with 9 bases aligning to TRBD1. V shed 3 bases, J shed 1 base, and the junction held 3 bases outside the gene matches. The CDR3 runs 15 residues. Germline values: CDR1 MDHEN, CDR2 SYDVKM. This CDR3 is CASSFGQGPNTEAFF. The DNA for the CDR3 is TGTGCCAGCAGTTTCGGACAGGGGCCGAACACTGAAGCTTTCTTT. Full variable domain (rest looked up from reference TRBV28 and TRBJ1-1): DVKVTQSSRYLVKRTGEKVFLECVQDMDHENMFWYRQDPGLGLRLIYFSYDVKMKEKGDIPEGYSVSREKKERFSLILESASTNQTSMYLCASSFGQGPNTEAFFGQGTRLTVV.

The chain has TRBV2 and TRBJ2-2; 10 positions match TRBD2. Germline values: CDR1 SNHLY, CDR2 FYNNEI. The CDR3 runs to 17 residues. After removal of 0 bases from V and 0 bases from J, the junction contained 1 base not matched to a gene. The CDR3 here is CASSEASGRPNTGELFF. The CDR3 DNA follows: TGTGCCAGCAGTGAAGCTAGCGGGAGGCCGAACACCGGGGAGCTGTTTTTT.

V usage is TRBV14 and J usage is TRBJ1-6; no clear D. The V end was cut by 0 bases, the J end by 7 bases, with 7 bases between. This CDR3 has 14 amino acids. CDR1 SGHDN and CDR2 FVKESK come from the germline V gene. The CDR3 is CASSQDLGNSPLHF. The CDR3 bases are TGTGCCAGCAGCCAAGATCTCGGGAATTCACCCCTCCACTTT.

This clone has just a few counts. CDR3 bases: TGTGCCAGCGGGGGACACCTCAATTCACCCCTCCACTTT. Translation gives CASGGHLNSPLHF. The chain links TRBV6-5 to TRBJ1-6, with D tentatively TRBD1 (6 bases). Germline V gene data show CDR1 as MNHEY and CDR2 as SVGAGI. The CDR3 contains 13 residues. Trimming shortened V by 8 bases and J by 7 bases, and 12 bases separated the two germline ends.

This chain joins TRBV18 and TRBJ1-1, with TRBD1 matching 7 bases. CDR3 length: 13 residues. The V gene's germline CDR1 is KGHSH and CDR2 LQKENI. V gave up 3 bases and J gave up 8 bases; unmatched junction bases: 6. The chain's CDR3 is CASSPFTGEEAFF. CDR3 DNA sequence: TGTGCCAGCTCACCCTTTACAGGGGAGGAAGCTTTCTTT.

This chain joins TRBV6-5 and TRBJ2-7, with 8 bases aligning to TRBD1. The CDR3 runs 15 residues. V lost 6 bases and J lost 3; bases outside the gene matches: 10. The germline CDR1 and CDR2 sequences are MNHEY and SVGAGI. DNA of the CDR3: TGTGCCAGCAGAGTTGGGACAGGTGCCGACTACGAGCAGTACTTC. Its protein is CASRVGTGADYEQYF.

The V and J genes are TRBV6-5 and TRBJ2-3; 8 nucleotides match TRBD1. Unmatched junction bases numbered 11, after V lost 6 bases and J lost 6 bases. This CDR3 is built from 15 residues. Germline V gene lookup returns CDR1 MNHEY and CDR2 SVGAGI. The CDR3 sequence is CASSMTGDVWDTQYF. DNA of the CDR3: TGTGCCAGCAGCATGACAGGGGATGTTTGGGATACGCAGTATTTT.

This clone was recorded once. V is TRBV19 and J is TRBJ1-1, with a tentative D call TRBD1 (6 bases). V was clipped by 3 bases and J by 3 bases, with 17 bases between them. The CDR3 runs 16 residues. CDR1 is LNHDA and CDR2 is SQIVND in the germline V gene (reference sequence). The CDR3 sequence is CASSMILRGGDTEAFF. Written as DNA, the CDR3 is TGTGCCAGTAGTATGATTCTCAGGGGCGGCGACACTGAAGCTTTCTTT.

The CDR3 region has the DNA TGTGCCAGCAGTTTGGTAGGGGGTTGGGACACTGAAGCTTTCTTT. Protein sequence: CASSLVGGWDTEAFF. The V and J genes are TRBV27 and TRBJ1-1; possibly TRBD1 for D (6 bases). This CDR3 is 15 amino acids long. Deletions cut 3 bases from V and 3 bases from J, with 14 bases between. Germline values: CDR1 MNHEY, CDR2 SMNVEV (reference sequence).

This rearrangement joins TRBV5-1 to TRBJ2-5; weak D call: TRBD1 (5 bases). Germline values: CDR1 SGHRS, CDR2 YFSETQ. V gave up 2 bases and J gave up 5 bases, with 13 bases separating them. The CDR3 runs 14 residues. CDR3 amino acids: CASSFGRVEETQYF. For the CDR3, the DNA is TGCGCCAGCAGCTTCGGCAGGGTCGAGGAGACCCAGTACTTC.

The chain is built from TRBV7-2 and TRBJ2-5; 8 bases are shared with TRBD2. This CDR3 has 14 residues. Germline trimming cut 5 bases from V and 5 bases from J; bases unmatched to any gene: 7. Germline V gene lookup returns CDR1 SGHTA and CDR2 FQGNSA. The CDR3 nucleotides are TGTGCCAGCAGCCTATGGACTAGCCCGGAGACCCAGTACTTC. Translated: CASSLWTSPETQYF.

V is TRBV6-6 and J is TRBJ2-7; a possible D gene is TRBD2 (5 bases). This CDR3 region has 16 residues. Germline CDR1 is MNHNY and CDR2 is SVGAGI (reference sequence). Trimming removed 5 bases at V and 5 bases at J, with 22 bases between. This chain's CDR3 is CASSRTPDASGNEQYF. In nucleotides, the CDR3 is TGTGCCAGCAGTCGCACTCCCGACGCATCCGGGAACGAGCAGTACTTC.

CDR3 DNA sequence: TGTGCCAGCAGGGGGGGACTAGCGGGAGGTAGCTCCTACAATGAGCAGTTCTTC. It codes for CASRGGLAGGSSYNEQFF. This chain joins TRBV7-8 and TRBJ2-1; 15 bases agree with TRBD2. This CDR3 region has 18 residues. Per germline, CDR1 SGHVS and CDR2 FQNEAQ. Unmatched junction bases numbered 6, after V lost 6 bases and J lost 0 bases.

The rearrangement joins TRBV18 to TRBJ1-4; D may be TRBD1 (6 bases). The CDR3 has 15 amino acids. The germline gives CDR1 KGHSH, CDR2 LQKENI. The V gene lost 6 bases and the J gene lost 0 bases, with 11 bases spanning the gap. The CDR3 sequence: CASSPRQATNEKLFF. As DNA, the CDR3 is TGTGCCAGCTCCCCTAGACAGGCAACTAATGAAAAACTGTTTTTT.

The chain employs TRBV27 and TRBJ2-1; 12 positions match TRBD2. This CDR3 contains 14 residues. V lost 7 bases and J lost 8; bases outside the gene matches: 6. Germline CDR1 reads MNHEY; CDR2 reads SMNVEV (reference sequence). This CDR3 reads CASKTSGRSDEQFF. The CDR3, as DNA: TGTGCCAGCAAGACTAGCGGGAGATCGGATGAGCAGTTCTTC.